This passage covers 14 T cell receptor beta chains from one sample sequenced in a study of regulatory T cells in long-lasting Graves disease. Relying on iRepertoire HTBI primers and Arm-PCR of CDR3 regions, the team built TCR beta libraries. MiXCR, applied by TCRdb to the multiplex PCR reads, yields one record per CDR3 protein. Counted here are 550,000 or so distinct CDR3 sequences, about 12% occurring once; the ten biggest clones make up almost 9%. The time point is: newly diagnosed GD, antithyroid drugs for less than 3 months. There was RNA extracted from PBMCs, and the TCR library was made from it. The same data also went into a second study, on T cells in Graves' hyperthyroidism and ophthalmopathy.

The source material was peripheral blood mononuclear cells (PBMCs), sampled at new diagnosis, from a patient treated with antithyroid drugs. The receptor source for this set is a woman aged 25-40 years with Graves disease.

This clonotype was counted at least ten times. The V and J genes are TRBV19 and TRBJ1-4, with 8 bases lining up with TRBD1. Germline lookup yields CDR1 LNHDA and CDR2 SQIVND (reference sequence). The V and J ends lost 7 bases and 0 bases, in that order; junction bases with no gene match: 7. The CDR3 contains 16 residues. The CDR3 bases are TGTGCCAGTACGGACAGGGCACTTGCAACTAATGAAAAACTGTTTTTT. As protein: CASTDRALATNEKLFF. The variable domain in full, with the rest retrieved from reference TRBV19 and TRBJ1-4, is DGGITQSPKYLFRKEGQNVTLSCEQNLNHDAMYWYRQDPGQGLRLIYYSQIVNDFQKGDIAEGYSVSREKKESFPLTVTSAQKNPTAFYLCASTDRALATNEKLFFGSGTQLSVL.

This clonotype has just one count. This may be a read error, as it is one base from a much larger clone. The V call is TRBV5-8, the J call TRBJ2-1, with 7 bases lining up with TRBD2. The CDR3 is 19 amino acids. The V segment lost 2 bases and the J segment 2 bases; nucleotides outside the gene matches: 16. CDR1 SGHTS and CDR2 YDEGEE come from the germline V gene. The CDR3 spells CASSLAAVSGFIPYNEQFF. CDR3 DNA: TGTGCCAGCAGCTTAGCCGCTGTTAGCGGGTTTATCCCCTACAATGAGCAGTTCTTC.

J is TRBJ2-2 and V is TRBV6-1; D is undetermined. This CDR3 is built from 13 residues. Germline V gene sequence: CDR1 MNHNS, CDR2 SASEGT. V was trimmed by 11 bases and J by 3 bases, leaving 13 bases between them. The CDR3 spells CALSGSYTGELFF. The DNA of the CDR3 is TGTGCCCTCTCAGGCTCCTACACCGGGGAGCTGTTTTTT.

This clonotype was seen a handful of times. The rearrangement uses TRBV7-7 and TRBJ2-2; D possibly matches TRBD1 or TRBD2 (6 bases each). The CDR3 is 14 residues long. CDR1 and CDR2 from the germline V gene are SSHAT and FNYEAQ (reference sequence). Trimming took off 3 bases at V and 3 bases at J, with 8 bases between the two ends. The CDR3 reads CASSFGGDTGELFF. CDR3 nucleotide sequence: TGTGCCAGCAGCTTCGGGGGCGACACCGGGGAGCTGTTTTTT. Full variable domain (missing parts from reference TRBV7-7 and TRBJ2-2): GAGVSQSPRYKVTKRGQDVTLRCDPISSHATLYWYQQALGQGPEFLTYFNYEAQPDKSGLPSDRFSAERPEGSISTLTIQRTEQRDSAMYRCASSFGGDTGELFFGEGSRLTVL.

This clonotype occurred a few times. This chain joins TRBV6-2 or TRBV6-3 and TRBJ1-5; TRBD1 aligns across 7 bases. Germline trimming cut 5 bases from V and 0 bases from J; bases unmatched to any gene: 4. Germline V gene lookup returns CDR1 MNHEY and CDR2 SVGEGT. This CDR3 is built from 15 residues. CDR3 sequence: CASSQTGNSNQPQHF. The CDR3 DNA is TGTGCCAGCAGTCAGACAGGGAATAGCAATCAGCCCCAGCATTTT.

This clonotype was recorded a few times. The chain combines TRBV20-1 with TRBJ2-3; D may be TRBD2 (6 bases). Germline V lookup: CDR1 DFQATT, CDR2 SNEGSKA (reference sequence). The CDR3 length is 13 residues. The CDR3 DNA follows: TGCAGCCTACCCGGGAGACCGACAGATACGCAGTATTTT. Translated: CSLPGRPTDTQYF.

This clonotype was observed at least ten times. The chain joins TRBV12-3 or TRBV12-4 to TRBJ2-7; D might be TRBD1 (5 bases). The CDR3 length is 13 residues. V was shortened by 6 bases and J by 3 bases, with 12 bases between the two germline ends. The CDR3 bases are TGTGCCAGCAGCCAGACAGTATTCTACGAGCAGTACTTC. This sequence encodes CASSQTVFYEQYF.

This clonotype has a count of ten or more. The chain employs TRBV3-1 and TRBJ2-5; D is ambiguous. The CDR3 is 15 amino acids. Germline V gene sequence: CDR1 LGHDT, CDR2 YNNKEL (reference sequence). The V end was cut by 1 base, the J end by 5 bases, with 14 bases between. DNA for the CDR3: TGTGCCAGCAGCCAAGCCGTGTTTGGGGATGAGACCCAGTACTTC. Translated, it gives CASSQAVFGDETQYF.

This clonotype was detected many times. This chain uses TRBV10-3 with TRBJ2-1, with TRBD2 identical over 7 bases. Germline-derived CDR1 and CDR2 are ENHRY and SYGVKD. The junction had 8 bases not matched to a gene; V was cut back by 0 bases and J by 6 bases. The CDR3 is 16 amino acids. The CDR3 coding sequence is TGTGCCATCAGTGAGTCGGGCGGGAGACTTGGCAATGAGCAGTTCTTC. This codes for CAISESGGRLGNEQFF.

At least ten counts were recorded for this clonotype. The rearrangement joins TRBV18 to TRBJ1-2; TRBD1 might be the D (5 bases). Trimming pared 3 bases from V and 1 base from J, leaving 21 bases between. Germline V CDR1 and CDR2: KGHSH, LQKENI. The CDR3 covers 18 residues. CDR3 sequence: CASSPPRGLEGINYGYTF. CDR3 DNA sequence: TGTGCCAGCTCACCCCCTCGAGGTTTGGAGGGGATTAACTATGGCTACACCTTC.

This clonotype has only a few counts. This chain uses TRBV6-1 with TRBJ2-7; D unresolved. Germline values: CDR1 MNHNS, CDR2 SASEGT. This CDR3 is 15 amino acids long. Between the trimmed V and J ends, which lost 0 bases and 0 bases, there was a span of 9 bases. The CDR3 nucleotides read TGTGCCAGCAGTGAAGCGGGCGGTCTCTCCTACGAGCAGTACTTC. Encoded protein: CASSEAGGLSYEQYF.

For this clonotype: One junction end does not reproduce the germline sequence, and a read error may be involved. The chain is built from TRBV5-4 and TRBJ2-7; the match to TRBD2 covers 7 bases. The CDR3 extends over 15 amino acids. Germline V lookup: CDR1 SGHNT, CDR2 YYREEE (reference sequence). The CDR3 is CAGSRAGTYSYEQYF. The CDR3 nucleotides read TGTGCCGGCAGCCGAGCGGGGACGTACTCCTACGAGCAGTACTTC.

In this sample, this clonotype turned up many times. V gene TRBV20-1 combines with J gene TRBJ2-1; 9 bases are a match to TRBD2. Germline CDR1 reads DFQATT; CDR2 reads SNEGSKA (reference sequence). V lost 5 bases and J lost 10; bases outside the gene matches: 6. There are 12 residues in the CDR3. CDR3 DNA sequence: TGCAGTGCTGTGGGACTAGCAGGCGAGCAGTTCTTC. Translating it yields CSAVGLAGEQFF.

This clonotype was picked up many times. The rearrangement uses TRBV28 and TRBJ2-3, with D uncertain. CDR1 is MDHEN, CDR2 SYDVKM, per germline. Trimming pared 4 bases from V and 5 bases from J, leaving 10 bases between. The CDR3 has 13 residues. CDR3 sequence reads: CASSWGSRDTQYF. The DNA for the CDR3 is TGTGCCAGCAGTTGGGGTAGTCGAGATACGCAGTATTTT.